This T cell receptor (beta chain) was obtained from a study of vaccination and CD4 T cells after COVID-19. As for the study in general: Nasal swab PCR had shown SARS-CoV-2 positivity in the convalescent patients (roughly 9 mild cases, one severe case). Each control culture was treated with a CEFX pool, an HIV-1 Nef pool, or no peptide. General study findings and limits: Post-vaccination reactive clonotypes (median 38) did not differ significantly from post-infection (21).

Concerning this clonotype itself: Its antigen remains unknown.

As for treatment: roughly 10-day PBMC culture with coronavirus spike peptide pools or control peptides (ViraFEST assay). CDR3 length equals 15 residues. The germline V gene has CDR1 GTSNPN and CDR2 SVGIG (reference sequence). V was pared by 1 base and J by 3 bases, with 13 bases between. Cultured CD4+ T-cell DNA underwent Oncomine TCR Beta short-read sequencing. Genomic DNA was extracted from cultured CD4+ T cells. MiXCR, applied by TCRdb to the PCR reads, yields one record per CDR3 protein. The sample has some 15,000 distinct CDR3 sequences; roughly three fifths are singletons. V and J are TRBV30 and TRBJ1-5, with D perhaps matching TRBD1 (5 bases). What was sequenced was CD4+ T cells from blood, cultured in vitro. This clonotype was sampled from a human donor who had recovered from COVID-19. CDR3 residues: CAWSGVGRNNQPQHF. CDR3 DNA: TGTGCCTGGAGTGGGGTGGGGCGAAACAATCAGCCCCAGCATTTT.